The T cell receptor (beta chain) described here comes from a study of T cell responses to AZD1222 COVID-19 vaccine. Study results and limitations: Vaccination with two AZD1222 doses was followed by a rise in Spike-specific TCR breadth and depth. Researchers took repertoire samples only after the peak T cell response had come. Regions left unmutated in variants are reportedly the target of nearly half of spike-specific TCRs.

V lost 4 bases to trimming and J lost 9 bases; unmatched junction nucleotides: 2. This CDR3 is built from 12 residues. Germline loops: CDR1 MGHDK, CDR2 SYGVNS. This clone has a handful of counts. Antigen unknown. Sequencing was performed with immunoSEQ multiplex PCR; in TCRdb, only in-frame clones are kept and a portion is missing. The sample carries roughly 140,000 clones, around nine tenths recorded once. The sequence derives from an adult who received the AZD1222 COVID-19 vaccine. The specimen was peripheral blood, collected 28 days after the second AZD1222 dose. The chain joins TRBV25-1 to TRBJ2-4; 8 bases map to TRBD1. In DNA form, the CDR3 reads TGTGCCAGCAGTGCGGACAGGGCCATTCAGTACTTC. This sequence encodes CASSADRAIQYF. Full variable domain (rest looked up from reference TRBV25-1 and TRBJ2-4): EADIYQTPRYLVIGTGKKITLECSQTMGHDKMYWYQQDPGMELHLIHYSYGVNSTEKGDLSSESTVSRIRTEHFPLTLESARPSHTSQYLCASSADRAIQYFGAGTRLSVL.